These 22 T cell receptor beta chains were sequenced from one sample in a study of T cell responses to AZD1222 COVID-19 vaccine. Some clones are missing from TCRdb's copy, which holds only in-frame ones; the method was immunoSEQ multiplex PCR. The sample has 110,000 to 150,000 clones; 85% to 95% are singletons. The sequences come from peripheral blood, collected on day 0 of AZD1222 vaccination. Every receptor here comes from an adult in good health.

The CDR3 reads CASSYVTGQYF. For the CDR3, the DNA is TGTGCCAGCAGCTACGTGACAGGCCAGTACTTC. This chain links TRBV7-9 with TRBJ2-5; D is possibly TRBD1 (6 bases). The V end was cut by 4 bases, the J end by 10 bases, with 10 bases between. CDR1 is SEHNR and CDR2 is FQNEAQ in the germline V gene (reference sequence). This CDR3 has 11 amino acids.

The chain links TRBV11-2 to TRBJ1-1; D is ambiguous. Trimming pared 5 bases from V and 0 bases from J, leaving 7 bases between. CDR3 length: 13 amino acids. Germline CDR1 SGHAT, CDR2 FQNNGV. This chain's CDR3 is CASSPHMNTEAFF. CDR3 coding DNA: TGTGCCAGCAGCCCCCACATGAACACTGAAGCTTTCTTT.

In its sample, this clone was seen once. The chain joins TRBV30 to TRBJ1-4; D is unresolved. The CDR3 has 14 residues. CDR1 and CDR2 from the germline V gene are GTSNPN and SVGIG (reference sequence). V lost 5 bases to trimming and J lost 6 bases, with 16 bases between them. CDR3 loop: CAWEDAKDYEKLFF. Here the CDR3 DNA reads TGTGCCTGGGAGGACGCCAAGGATTATGAAAAACTGTTTTTT.

This clone was observed once. The chain carries TRBV6-2 or TRBV6-3 and TRBJ2-6, with D possibly matching TRBD2 (5 bases). The ends were cut back, 5 bases at V and 6 bases at J, with 14 bases in the middle. Per germline, CDR1 MNHEY and CDR2 SVGEGT. This CDR3 is built from 15 residues. The CDR3 loop is CASSPREGLANVLTF. CDR3 coding DNA: TGTGCCAGCAGTCCCCGAGAGGGCTTGGCCAACGTCCTGACTTTC.

The gene calls are TRBV7-2 and TRBJ1-2; D unresolved. Trimming took off 2 bases at V and 4 bases at J, with 5 bases between the two ends. This CDR3 has 12 amino acids. Looked up from germline, CDR1 is SGHTA and CDR2 is FQGNSA. DNA for the CDR3: TGTGCCAGCAGCTTACGGAGCTATGGCTACACCTTC. This gives the protein CASSLRSYGYTF.

This clone has only one observation. This chain links TRBV2 with TRBJ1-2; TRBD1 might be the D (6 bases). The ends were cut back, 0 bases at V and 5 bases at J, with 10 bases in the middle. Germline loops: CDR1 SNHLY, CDR2 FYNNEI. The CDR3 is 14 amino acids. Here the CDR3 reads CASSEATGSYGYTF. In DNA, the CDR3 is TGTGCCAGCAGTGAAGCTACAGGGTCTTATGGCTACACCTTC.

This sequence joins TRBV2 and TRBJ1-4; tentative D call: TRBD1 (5 bases). The CDR3 has 16 residues. V was trimmed by 5 bases and J by 7 bases, leaving 20 bases between them. CDR1 and CDR2 (germline): SNHLY, FYNNEI. The CDR3 nucleotides are TGTGCCAGCAGTCAGGGATTACCCCCGGGCGGTGAAAAACTGTTTTTT. It translates to CASSQGLPPGGEKLFF. The full variable domain, its missing parts supplied by reference TRBV2 and TRBJ1-4, is EPEVTQTPSHQVTQMGQEVILRCVPISNHLYFYWYRQILGQKVEFLVSFYNNEISEKSEIFDDQFSVERPDGSNFTLKIRSTKLEDSAMYFCASSQGLPPGGEKLFFGSGTQLSVL.

This clone was counted once. This chain joins TRBV9 and TRBJ2-5, with D possibly TRBD2 on 6 matching bases. V lost 4 bases to trimming and J lost 4 bases, with 20 bases between them. In germline, CDR1 is SGDLS, CDR2 YYNGEE. This CDR3 spans 16 amino acids. CDR3 amino acids: CASSPQIVGGRETQYF. The CDR3 nucleotides are TGTGCCAGCAGCCCCCAAATAGTCGGGGGACGAGAGACCCAGTACTTC.

The chain uses TRBV12-3 or TRBV12-4 and TRBJ2-7, with 10 bases aligning to TRBD1. The junction had 7 bases not matched to a gene; V was cut back by 5 bases and J by 9 bases. This CDR3 region has 13 residues. In nucleotides, the CDR3 is TGTGCCAGCAGTCCGCGACAGGGGGCGGTGCAGTACTTC. This sequence encodes CASSPRQGAVQYF.

The CDR3 region has the DNA TGCGCCAGCAGCTCACACCGGAGCTCAGATACGCAGTATTTT. It translates to CASSSHRSSDTQYF. V and J are TRBV5-1 and TRBJ2-3; unclear D gene. The germline V and J ends were trimmed by 3 bases and 4 bases, with 12 bases remaining between them. The CDR3 runs 14 residues. CDR1 SGHRS and CDR2 YFSETQ come from the germline V gene.

The V and J genes are TRBV5-5 and TRBJ1-5, with D perhaps TRBD1 (5 bases). Trimming took off 0 bases at V and 5 bases at J, with 12 bases between the two ends. The CDR3 contains 15 residues. Germline CDR1 SGHKS, CDR2 YYEKEE (reference sequence). CDR3 residues: CASSLAGREDQPQHF. Written as DNA, the CDR3 is TGTGCCAGCAGCTTGGCGGGCAGGGAGGATCAGCCCCAGCATTTT.

The chain uses TRBV14 and TRBJ1-6, with 10 bases matching TRBD1. CDR1 is SGHDN and CDR2 is FVKESK in the germline V gene. The ends lost 4 bases at V and 7 bases at J; junction bases unmatched: 4. This CDR3 has 15 amino acids. The CDR3 reads CASSRGGQGNSPLHF. DNA for the CDR3: TGTGCCAGCAGCCGGGGGGGACAGGGGAATTCACCCCTCCACTTT.

The chain uses TRBV9 and TRBJ2-5; 7 bases agree with TRBD2. The V gene's germline CDR1 is SGDLS and CDR2 YYNGEE. V lost 3 bases to trimming and J lost 5 bases; unmatched junction nucleotides: 10. This CDR3 has 15 residues. CDR3 bases: TGTGCCAGCAGCGACGCGGGACTACCCGCCGAGACCCAGTACTTC. The encoded protein is CASSDAGLPAETQYF.

This clone occurred a few times. The gene calls are TRBV5-8 and TRBJ2-1, with D possibly being TRBD1 (6 bases). The ends were cut back, 4 bases at V and 4 bases at J, with 12 bases in the middle. The CDR3 contains 14 residues. The germline V gene has CDR1 SGHTS and CDR2 YDEGEE. The CDR3 reads CASSLRGRYNEQFF. The CDR3 coding sequence is TGTGCCAGCAGCCTCAGGGGCCGGTACAATGAGCAGTTCTTC.

V is TRBV7-2 and J is TRBJ2-3; D ambiguous. Germline CDR1 SGHTA, CDR2 FQGNSA. The V end lost 5 bases, the J end lost 3 bases, and 15 bases lay between the germline ends. The CDR3 has 15 amino acids. The CDR3 sequence is CASSKTRISTDTQYF. Here the CDR3 DNA reads TGTGCCAGCAGCAAAACTCGGATTTCTACAGATACGCAGTATTTT.

The V gene is TRBV28, the J gene TRBJ1-5; D not certain. The CDR3 length is 14 residues. Germline V gene sequence: CDR1 MDHEN, CDR2 SYDVKM. V shed 3 bases and J shed 1 base, with 7 bases lying between them. Here the CDR3 reads CASSFGNSNQPQHF. The CDR3 DNA is TGTGCCAGCAGTTTTGGGAACAGCAATCAGCCCCAGCATTTT.

J is TRBJ1-2 and V is TRBV18, with TRBD1 matching 9 bases. The CDR3 length is 14 residues. In germline, CDR1 is KGHSH, CDR2 LQKENI. The trim removed 4 bases at V and 7 bases at J, leaving 7 bases unmatched. The CDR3 protein is CASSRTGVFSGYTF. The DNA of the CDR3 is TGTGCCAGCTCACGGACAGGGGTTTTTTCTGGCTACACCTTC.

The V and J genes are TRBV5-1 and TRBJ2-2; 12 nucleotides line up with TRBD2. Looked up from germline, CDR1 is SGHRS and CDR2 is YFSETQ. CDR3 length: 16 amino acids. Germline trimming cut 4 bases from V and 6 bases from J; bases unmatched to any gene: 7. The CDR3 loop reads CASSLTSGGPAGELFF. The CDR3 DNA follows: TGCGCCAGCAGCCTGACTAGCGGGGGACCCGCCGGGGAGCTGTTTTTT.

The gene calls are TRBV6-4 and TRBJ2-7; the match to TRBD2 covers 14 bases. CDR3 size: 16 residues. The trim removed 5 bases at V and 7 bases at J, leaving 10 bases unmatched. CDR1 is MRHNA, CDR2 SNTAGT, per germline. The CDR3 DNA sequence: TGTGCCAGCAGTCCCGGGACTAGCGGGGGTCTGGGGGAGCAGTACTTC. It yields the protein CASSPGTSGGLGEQYF.

This clone has just one count. CDR3 residues: CASVRRGHGYTF. In DNA, the CDR3 is TGTGCCAGCGTGAGGCGGGGGCACGGCTACACCTTC. This chain joins TRBV28 and TRBJ1-2, with a tentative D call TRBD1 (6 bases). Germline V lookup: CDR1 MDHEN, CDR2 SYDVKM. CDR3 length: 12 residues. V lost 8 bases and J lost 8, with 15 bases in between.

The rearrangement uses TRBV6-6 and TRBJ2-1; TRBD1 agrees at 11 bases. The junction had 10 bases not matched to a gene; V was cut back by 5 bases and J by 7 bases. The germline CDR1 and CDR2 sequences are MNHNY and SVGAGI (reference sequence). The CDR3 contains 16 residues. In DNA, the CDR3 is TGTGCCAGCAGTCCGATCGGACAGGGGGCAAGTAATGAGCAGTTCTTC. This translates into CASSPIGQGASNEQFF.

V usage is TRBV4-3 and J usage is TRBJ1-5; D is possibly TRBD1 (6 bases). The CDR3 loop spans 16 amino acids. Germline V gene sequence: CDR1 LGHNA, CDR2 YSLEER. Trimming shortened V by 0 bases and J by 7 bases, and 16 bases separated the two germline ends. Here the CDR3 reads CASSQDSGAGRQPQHF. The CDR3 nucleotides are TGCGCCAGCAGCCAAGATTCAGGGGCAGGGAGGCAGCCCCAGCATTTT.